The present entry profiles one T cell receptor beta chain with its context. This entry comes from a study of blood T cell repertoires in COVID-19. Each participant's cohort was designated according to participant-reported clinical history. Sequenced by immunoSEQ multiplex PCR; TCRdb stores in-frame clones only, minus some. The sample has about 330,000 clones, over 75% seen once. V gave up 0 bases and J gave up 7 bases, with 16 bases separating them. CDR3 length: 15 amino acids. Germline V gene sequence: CDR1 GTSNPN, CDR2 SVGIG (reference sequence). Sequenced: PBMCs or T cells enriched from blood (not recorded which). The V gene is TRBV30, the J gene TRBJ1-5; D is perhaps TRBD1 (6 bases). The TCR originated in a woman aged 18-30 years who had recovered from COVID-19. The CDR3 DNA is TGTGCCTGGAGTGTAAGGGGCAGGGGAGAACAGCCCCAGCATTTT. Translated: CAWSVRGRGEQPQHF.